This T cell receptor (beta chain) was profiled in a study of blood T cell repertoires in COVID-19. Study details: Sites across the United States, Italy and Spain contributed samples from acute and convalescent COVID-19. Sources were T cells, B-cell-depleted T cells, or PBMCs; the material itself was cDNA or gDNA.

The protocol was immunoSEQ multiplex PCR, while the TCRdb copy is restricted to in-frame clones and leaves out a portion. Among approximately 450,000 clones listed, 70% to 90% were seen once. Sequenced input: PBMCs or T cells enriched from blood (not recorded which). The source is a woman between 18 and 29 years old with acute COVID-19.

CDR3 sequence: CASRGTGDNSYEQYF. DNA for the CDR3: TGTGCCAGCAGGGGAACAGGGGACAATTCCTACGAGCAGTACTTC. This chain joins TRBV28 and TRBJ2-7; 7 bases match TRBD1. Germline V CDR1 and CDR2: MDHEN, SYDVKM. The CDR3 runs to 15 residues. V gave up 6 bases and J gave up 1 base; unmatched junction bases: 9.